The text below deals with one TCR beta chain. In the authors' workflow: Reference gene primers were amplified, and this amplification served to estimate nucleated cell counts. Assay used: immunoSEQ multiplex PCR; TCRdb lists only in-frame clones, some missing. V and J calls and clone size are given by that table; D and trimming were obtained from the DNA. The data show roughly 250,000 clones, with approximately 87% seen just once and approximately 9% held by the top ten. This record belongs to a study of blood T cell repertoires in COVID-19. In the study overall: Acute-phase and convalescent COVID-19 samples originated in the United States, Italy and Spain. In each case, the material was cDNA or gDNA derived from T cells, B-cell-depleted T cells, or PBMCs.

The CDR3 has 15 residues. CDR1 and CDR2 from the germline V gene are SGHAT and FQNNGV. Trimming removed 5 bases from V and 7 bases from J, with 18 bases in between. V gene TRBV11-2 combines with J gene TRBJ2-1, with D tentatively TRBD1 (6 bases). This receptor was obtained from a human donor in a cohort sampled during active COVID-19. Sequencing input: peripheral blood. CDR3 region: CASSPGSGQGNEQFF. The CDR3 DNA sequence: TGTGCCAGCAGCCCTGGGTCGGGGCAGGGGAATGAGCAGTTCTTC. Full variable domain (missing parts from reference TRBV11-2 and TRBJ2-1): EAGVAQSPRYKIIEKRQSVAFWCNPISGHATLYWYQQILGQGPKLLIQFQNNGVVDDSQLPKDRFSAERLKGVDSTLKIQPAKLEDSAVYLCASSPGSGQGNEQFFGPGTRLTVL.